This record concerns one T cell receptor (beta chain) sequence. Looked up from germline, CDR1 is DFQATT and CDR2 is SNEGSKA (reference sequence). The CDR3 loop spans 12 amino acids. V dropped 6 bases and J dropped 5 bases, with 11 bases sitting between them. This record comes from a study of identical twins' blood T cells. TCRdb used MiXCR to reprocess the 5' RACE reads, holding one entry per CDR3 protein. The sample records 400,000 or so distinct CDR3 sequences, 28% being singletons. Sequenced sample: PBMCs. The V gene is TRBV20-1, the J gene TRBJ1-5; D is ambiguous. This receptor was identified in a woman aged 18-49 years in good health. The CDR3 region has the DNA TGCAGTGCAACGGGCCTCTATCAGCCCCAGCATTTT. It specifies CSATGLYQPQHF.